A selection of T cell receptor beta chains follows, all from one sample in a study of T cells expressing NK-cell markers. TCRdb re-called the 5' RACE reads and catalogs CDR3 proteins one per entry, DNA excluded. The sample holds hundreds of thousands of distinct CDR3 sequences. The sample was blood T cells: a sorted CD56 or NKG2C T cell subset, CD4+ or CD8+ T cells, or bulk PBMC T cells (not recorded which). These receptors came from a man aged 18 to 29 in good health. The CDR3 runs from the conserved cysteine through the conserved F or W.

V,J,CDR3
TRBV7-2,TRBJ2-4,CASSPQSDIAKNIQYF
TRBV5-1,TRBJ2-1,CASSDDIYNEQFF
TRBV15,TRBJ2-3,CATSVFLGDDTQYF
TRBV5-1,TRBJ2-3,CASSLGPKRADTQYF
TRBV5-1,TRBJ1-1,CASSDLKGANTEAFF
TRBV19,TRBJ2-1,CAISISGPRNPYNEQFF
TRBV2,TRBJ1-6,CASSLGGLNHF
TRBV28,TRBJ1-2,CASSLSSGQGGGYTF
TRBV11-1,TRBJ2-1,CASSGRRRGQFF
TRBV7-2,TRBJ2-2,CASSLVVRRENTGELFF
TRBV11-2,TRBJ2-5,CASSLPPLRQETQYF
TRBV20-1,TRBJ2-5,CSASKLDQETQYF
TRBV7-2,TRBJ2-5,CASSLRDRENQYF
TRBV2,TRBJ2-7,CARSRASSYEQYF
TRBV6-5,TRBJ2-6,CASSYSSGRGSGANVLTF
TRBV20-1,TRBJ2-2,CSARATSGLTGELFF
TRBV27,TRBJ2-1,CASSKGLTEQFF
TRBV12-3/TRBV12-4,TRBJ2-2,CASSRPPSGRYTGELFF
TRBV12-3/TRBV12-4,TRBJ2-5,CASSFFVGFSGGQETQYF
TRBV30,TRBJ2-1,CAWSVFLAGGYEQFF
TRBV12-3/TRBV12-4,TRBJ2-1,CASSLRWPGDYNEQFF
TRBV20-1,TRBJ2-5,CSANNRQGLRETQYF
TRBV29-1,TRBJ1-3,CSVVWTHSSGNTIYF
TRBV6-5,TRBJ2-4,CASSYYSSASSKNIQYF
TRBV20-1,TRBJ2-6,CSARDSLGVSGANVLTF
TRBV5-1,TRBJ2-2,CASSPTGGRLELFF
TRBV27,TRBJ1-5,CASSSLGTQNQPQHF
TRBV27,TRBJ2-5,CASMAAGGEETQYF
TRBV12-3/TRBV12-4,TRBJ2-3,CASSFLTATDTQYF
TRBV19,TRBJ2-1,CASSIDLAGPYNEQFF
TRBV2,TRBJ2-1,CASKSIAGETNEQFF
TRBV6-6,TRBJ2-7,CASGQSAEQYF
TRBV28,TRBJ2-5,CASSGNGVLQETQYF
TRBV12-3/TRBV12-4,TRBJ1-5,CASLGTDYQPQHF
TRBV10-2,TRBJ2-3,CASRSGTSRGTDTQYF
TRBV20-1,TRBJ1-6,CSAIHIGFPLHF
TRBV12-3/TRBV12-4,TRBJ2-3,CASSSNRDGNTDTQYF
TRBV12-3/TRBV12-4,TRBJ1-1,CASSSRGGPLEAFF
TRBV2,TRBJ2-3,CASSDEAVGTTDTQYF
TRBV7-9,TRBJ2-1,CASRLEGLAGGPDEQFF
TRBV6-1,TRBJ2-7,CASREGDSSYEQYF
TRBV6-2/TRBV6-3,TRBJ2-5,CASSYSTLAGGETQYF
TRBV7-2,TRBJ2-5,CASSLDGHKKETQYF
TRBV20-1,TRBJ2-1,CSARDSWTSGSNEQFF
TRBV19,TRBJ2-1,CASSTPSNEQFF
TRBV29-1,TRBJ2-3,CSVEVGGGTDTQYF
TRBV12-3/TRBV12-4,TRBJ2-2,CASSRDRGSTGELFF
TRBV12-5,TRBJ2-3,CASGLVLREGHGDTQYF
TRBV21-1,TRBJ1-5,CASTYCRGRSNQPQHF
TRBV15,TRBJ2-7,CATSRDPGGSVGGRSYEQYF
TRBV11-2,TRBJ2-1,CASSLDPSVGFF